This TCR beta chain was documented in a study of identical twins. Findings and limits, study-wide: The more abundant beta clonotypes in cord blood had fewer insertions, and memory repertoires did not show this.

Worth noting for this clonotype: Antigen specificity is unknown.

Germline values: CDR1 MNHEY, CDR2 SMNVEV (reference sequence). This CDR3 has 15 amino acids. The V and J ends lost 7 bases and 2 bases, in that order; junction bases with no gene match: 10. TCRdb re-called the 5' RACE reads through MiXCR, storing one row per CDR3 protein. The sample consists of approximately 1.8 million distinct CDR3 sequences, less than 40% of them appearing once. This chain uses TRBV27 with TRBJ1-1, with TRBD1 matching over 7 bases. This sequence was found in a newborn girl in good health. The sample taken for sequencing was cord blood. Here the CDR3 reads CASTLSGTVNTEAFF. CDR3 in DNA: TGTGCCAGCACCCTTTCCGGGACAGTTAACACTGAAGCTTTCTTT.